These 32 T cell receptor beta chains were sequenced from one sample in a study of T cell clonotyping in hematopoietic cell transplantation. The assay was immunoSEQ multiplex PCR, and TCRdb's table has in-frame clones only and misses some. This table holds about 36,000 clones, 85% to 95% found once. As to time point: recipient sample about 28 days before transplant, after cytoreduction. Sequenced here: peripheral blood mononuclear cells, sampled before stem cell transplant. Every receptor here comes from a man aged 40-49 years with chronic myeloid leukemia. Some clones in this sample may be carry-over from other donors' samples.

The chain carries TRBV7-9 and TRBJ1-6; D ambiguous. The CDR3 contains 11 residues. V was shortened by 3 bases and J by 10 bases, with 4 bases between the two germline ends. Germline lookup yields CDR1 SEHNR and CDR2 FQNEAQ (reference sequence). The CDR3 region is CASSLDSPLHF. The CDR3 DNA reads as TGTGCCAGCAGCTTGGACTCACCCCTCCACTTT.

This chain joins TRBV11-3 and TRBJ1-1; no reliable D call. Germline assignment: CDR1 SGHNT and CDR2 YENEEA. This CDR3 contains 13 residues. Trimming removed 5 bases from V and 1 base from J, with 8 bases in between. The CDR3 coding sequence is TGTGCCAGCAGCCAGATCGAGAACACTGAAGCTTTCTTT. Translated: CASSQIENTEAFF.

The V call is TRBV30, the J call TRBJ1-1; tentatively, D is TRBD1 (5 bases). V was shortened by 4 bases and J by 6 bases, with 15 bases between the two germline ends. The length of the CDR3 is 13 residues. Germline assignment: CDR1 GTSNPN and CDR2 SVGIG (reference sequence). The CDR3: CAWNVGGSAEAFF. CDR3 DNA sequence: TGTGCCTGGAATGTCGGGGGGAGCGCTGAAGCTTTCTTT.

The chain combines TRBV19 with TRBJ2-7, with 8 bases fitting TRBD1. Germline V gene lookup returns CDR1 LNHDA and CDR2 SQIVND (reference sequence). The CDR3 is 15 amino acids. With 8 bases clipped from V and 2 bases from J, the junction kept 11 bases outside the gene matches. The CDR3 nucleotides are TGTGCCAGTGCCTCACGGGGGACAGGACCCTACGAGCAGTACTTC. It translates to CASASRGTGPYEQYF.

CDR3 DNA: TGTGCCAGTGCCCCGGGACATAAAAATTCACCCCTCCACTTT. This codes for CASAPGHKNSPLHF. The chain has TRBV13 and TRBJ1-6; D is perhaps TRBD1 (6 bases). This CDR3 has 14 amino acids. Germline V gene sequence: CDR1 PRHDT, CDR2 FYEKMQ (reference sequence). Trimming removed 9 bases from V and 7 bases from J, with 16 bases in between. The full variable domain, rest sourced from reference TRBV13 and TRBJ1-6, is AAGVIQSPRHLIKEKRETATLKCYPIPRHDTVYWYQQGPGQDPQFLISFYEKMQSDKGSIPDRFSAQQFSDYHSELNMSSLELGDSALYFCASAPGHKNSPLHFGNGTRLTVT.

The chain carries TRBV9 and TRBJ2-1; 7 bases match TRBD2. There are 13 residues in the CDR3. Trimming at V came to 7 bases and at J to 5 bases, leaving 6 bases not matched to a gene. Per germline, CDR1 SGDLS and CDR2 YYNGEE. The CDR3 is CASGLAANNEQFF. DNA of the CDR3: TGTGCCAGCGGGCTAGCGGCTAACAATGAGCAGTTCTTC.

The chain joins TRBV7-2 to TRBJ1-6; D perhaps matches TRBD1 (6 bases). Per the germline V gene, CDR1 is SGHTA and CDR2 is FQGNSA. V lost 5 bases to trimming and J lost 7 bases, with 18 bases between them. The CDR3 sequence is 16 residues long. CDR3 bases: TGTGCCAGCAGCCAGGGGCGTGGGACTCGGAATTCACCCCTCCACTTT. Amino acids: CASSQGRGTRNSPLHF.

J is TRBJ2-7 and V is TRBV27; 10 nucleotides agree with TRBD2. The CDR3 runs 17 residues. Trimming cost V 8 bases and J 1 base; bases outside gene matches: 14. Germline V CDR1 and CDR2: MNHEY, SMNVEV (reference sequence). The CDR3 bases are TGTGCCAGCTCCCCTAGCGGGCTAGCGGGGGTTTCCTACGAGCAGTACTTC. Protein product: CASSPSGLAGVSYEQYF.

This rearrangement joins TRBV4-1 to TRBJ1-2; 7 nucleotides align to TRBD1. The CDR3 sequence is 15 residues long. Germline-derived CDR1 and CDR2 are MGHRA and YSYEKL. With 3 bases clipped from V and 8 bases from J, the junction kept 12 bases outside the gene matches. In DNA, the CDR3 is TGCGCCAGCAGCCATTTCCTTGACAGGGCGGAGGGCTACACCTTC. The encoded protein is CASSHFLDRAEGYTF.

The chain combines TRBV5-1 with TRBJ2-3, with TRBD2 as a possible D gene (5 bases). The CDR3 sequence is 15 residues long. The V gene lost 0 bases and the J gene lost 4 bases, with 12 bases spanning the gap. Germline lookup yields CDR1 SGHRS and CDR2 YFSETQ. For the CDR3, the DNA is TGCGCCAGCAGCTTGGCGGGATTTTGGTCAGATACGCAGTATTTT. Protein: CASSLAGFWSDTQYF.

This chain links TRBV5-1 with TRBJ1-2; D perhaps matches TRBD1 (5 bases). The V gene's germline CDR1 is SGHRS and CDR2 YFSETQ. The germline V and J ends were trimmed by 4 bases and 1 base, with 14 bases remaining between them. This CDR3 region has 15 residues. DNA for the CDR3: TGCGCCAGCAGCCGTAACCGGGACCGTAACTATGGCTACACCTTC. This sequence encodes CASSRNRDRNYGYTF.

J is TRBJ2-5 and V is TRBV7-2; 7 bases map to TRBD2. This CDR3 has 12 amino acids. V shed 3 bases and J 8 bases; nucleotides not matched to a gene: 3. Germline values: CDR1 SGHTA, CDR2 FQGNSA. CDR3 amino acids: CASSFGGGTQYF. CDR3 nucleotide sequence: TGTGCCAGCAGCTTTGGGGGGGGAACCCAGTACTTC.

The chain employs TRBV2 and TRBJ1-6, with D uncertain. The V end was cut by 4 bases, the J end by 9 bases, with 13 bases between. The germline V gene encodes CDR1 SNHLY and CDR2 FYNNEI. The CDR3 is 14 amino acids. CDR3 protein: CASSVSRVPSPLHF. The CDR3 region has the DNA TGTGCCAGCAGTGTTAGTAGAGTCCCTTCACCCCTCCACTTT.

The rearrangement joins TRBV5-1 to TRBJ1-4, with TRBD1 matching 11 bases. The CDR3 length is 16 residues. V gave up 5 bases and J gave up 5 bases; unmatched junction bases: 8. Germline loops: CDR1 SGHRS, CDR2 YFSETQ. This chain's CDR3 is CASRSGQGVKNEKLFF. The CDR3 DNA follows: TGCGCCAGCAGATCGGGACAGGGGGTAAAAAATGAAAAACTGTTTTTT.

The chain links TRBV19 to TRBJ1-1; a possible D gene is TRBD1 (6 bases). Germline assignment: CDR1 LNHDA and CDR2 SQIVND (reference sequence). This CDR3 has 14 residues. V shed 6 bases and J shed 1 base, with 12 bases lying between them. CDR3 DNA: TGTGCCAGTAGCCCGGGGACACAGAACACTGAAGCTTTCTTT. It yields the protein CASSPGTQNTEAFF. Filled out from reference TRBV19 and TRBJ1-1, the complete variable domain reads DGGITQSPKYLFRKEGQNVTLSCEQNLNHDAMYWYRQDPGQGLRLIYYSQIVNDFQKGDIAEGYSVSREKKESFPLTVTSAQKNPTAFYLCASSPGTQNTEAFFGQGTRLTVV.

The CDR3 region is CASSLTGVDYGYTF. CDR3 coding DNA: TGTGCCAGCAGCCTGACAGGCGTTGACTATGGCTACACCTTC. The chain combines TRBV27 with TRBJ1-2; D may be TRBD1 (6 bases). The germline CDR1 and CDR2 sequences are MNHEY and SMNVEV (reference sequence). V gave up 6 bases and J gave up 3 bases, with 14 bases separating them. CDR3 length: 14 amino acids.

V usage is TRBV11-2 and J usage is TRBJ2-7; D gene uncertain. V was trimmed by 1 base and J by 0 bases, leaving 10 bases between them. The CDR3 spans 15 residues. The germline V gene has CDR1 SGHAT and CDR2 FQNNGV. The CDR3: CASSLVGGSSYEQYF. In DNA form, the CDR3 reads TGTGCCAGCAGCTTAGTGGGCGGTAGCTCCTACGAGCAGTACTTC.

The chain combines TRBV9 with TRBJ2-5; TRBD1 aligns across 9 bases. The CDR3 length is 17 residues. Germline V CDR1 and CDR2: SGDLS, YYNGEE. With V trimmed by 0 bases and J by 5 bases, 11 bases remained unmatched. The CDR3 is CASSVAVGTGILETQYF. In nucleotides, the CDR3 is TGTGCCAGCAGCGTAGCTGTCGGGACAGGGATTTTGGAGACCCAGTACTTC.

The chain uses TRBV28 and TRBJ1-5; maybe TRBD1 (5 bases). This CDR3 is 13 amino acids long. CDR1 and CDR2 (germline): MDHEN, SYDVKM. V lost 3 bases and J lost 5, with 8 bases in between. The CDR3 sequence is CASSLTDHQPQHF. CDR3 sequence (DNA): TGTGCCAGCAGTTTGACAGATCATCAGCCCCAGCATTTT.

The rearrangement joins TRBV29-1 to TRBJ1-3; TRBD1 agrees at 9 bases. CDR3 length equals 15 residues. The germline V gene encodes CDR1 SQVTM and CDR2 ANQGSEA. J was trimmed by 4 bases and V by 4 bases; bases with no gene match: 8. CDR3 nucleotides: TGCAGCGTTGCCTTCCGGGACAGGGAGGGAAACACCATATATTTT. This sequence encodes CSVAFRDREGNTIYF.

The rearrangement joins TRBV28 to TRBJ1-2; unclear D gene. Germline loops: CDR1 MDHEN, CDR2 SYDVKM. The CDR3 spans 15 residues. V was clipped by 2 bases and J by 4 bases, with 14 bases between them. The CDR3 nucleotides are TGTGCCAGCAGTTTAGGTTACGGACGGATCTATGGCTACACCTTC. This translates into CASSLGYGRIYGYTF.

The chain links TRBV5-8 to TRBJ1-5; TRBD1 matches 9 bases. CDR3 length: 16 residues. Germline values: CDR1 SGHTS, CDR2 YDEGEE. V was clipped by 4 bases and J by 5 bases; unmatched bases: 10. CDR3 sequence reads: CASSPRTGDRHQPQHF. The CDR3 DNA reads as TGTGCCAGCAGCCCACGGACAGGGGATCGGCATCAGCCCCAGCATTTT.

V gene TRBV18 combines with J gene TRBJ1-5; TRBD1 aligns across 10 bases. J gave up 6 bases and V 3 bases, and 5 bases lay outside the gene matches. CDR1 and CDR2 from the germline V gene are KGHSH and LQKENI. The CDR3 loop spans 15 amino acids. This CDR3 is CASSPGTGAGQPQHF. The CDR3, as DNA: TGTGCCAGCTCACCCGGGACAGGGGCTGGTCAGCCCCAGCATTTT.

This chain joins TRBV5-1 and TRBJ1-6; weak D call: TRBD1 (5 bases). Trimming shortened V by 1 base and J by 10 bases, and 18 bases separated the two germline ends. The length of the CDR3 is 16 residues. Germline V gene sequence: CDR1 SGHRS, CDR2 YFSETQ. CDR3 DNA: TGCGCCAGCAGCTTGTCCTCCGGGGGTCCAGGGTCACCCCTCCACTTT. As protein: CASSLSSGGPGSPLHF.

This sequence joins TRBV5-1 and TRBJ2-5, with 7 bases that match TRBD1. The junction had 5 bases not matched to a gene; V was cut back by 4 bases and J by 2 bases. The CDR3 has 14 amino acids. Germline values: CDR1 SGHRS, CDR2 YFSETQ. CDR3 DNA: TGCGCCAGCAGCCTCGGGACAGCTCAAGAGACCCAGTACTTC. Translation: CASSLGTAQETQYF.

This rearrangement joins TRBV5-1 to TRBJ1-2; D is unclear. Per the germline V gene, CDR1 is SGHRS and CDR2 is YFSETQ. Trimming shortened V by 3 bases and J by 7 bases, and 7 bases separated the two germline ends. This CDR3 has 11 residues. CDR3 loop: CASSSGPGYTF. As DNA, the CDR3 is TGCGCCAGCAGCTCAGGACCTGGCTACACCTTC.

The chain links TRBV7-2 to TRBJ1-1; maybe TRBD1 (6 bases). Germline CDR1 is SGHTA and CDR2 is FQGNSA. V was trimmed by 6 bases and J by 5 bases, leaving 19 bases between them. There are 15 residues in the CDR3. The CDR3: CASSPDSTGNTEAFF. The CDR3 nucleotides read TGTGCCAGCAGTCCGGACAGTACAGGGAATACTGAAGCTTTCTTT.

This rearrangement joins TRBV9 to TRBJ2-2; tentatively, D is TRBD2 (6 bases). This CDR3 has 16 residues. Trimming removed 4 bases at V and 3 bases at J, with 16 bases between. CDR1 and CDR2 (germline): SGDLS, YYNGEE. Here the CDR3 DNA reads TGTGCCAGCAGCCCCCGACTAGGTACCGACACCGGGGAGCTGTTTTTT. It is translated as CASSPRLGTDTGELFF.

The J gene is TRBJ2-5, the V gene TRBV30, with TRBD1 matching over 7 bases. CDR1 is GTSNPN, CDR2 SVGIG, per germline (reference sequence). CDR3 length: 15 amino acids. The trim removed 0 bases at V and 5 bases at J, leaving 9 bases unmatched. For the CDR3, the DNA is TGTGCCTGGAGTGTAGTGAGGGGGCAGGGGGAGACCCAGTACTTC. Its translation: CAWSVVRGQGETQYF.

This chain uses TRBV28 with TRBJ1-5; 7 nucleotides align to TRBD1. V shed 4 bases and J 5 bases; nucleotides not matched to a gene: 8. This CDR3 spans 15 amino acids. Germline V gene sequence: CDR1 MDHEN, CDR2 SYDVKM. CDR3 in amino acids: CASSSAGQSYQPQHF. The CDR3 DNA is TGTGCCAGCAGTTCCGCGGGACAGTCTTATCAGCCCCAGCATTTT. Full variable domain (rest looked up from reference TRBV28 and TRBJ1-5): DVKVTQSSRYLVKRTGEKVFLECVQDMDHENMFWYRQDPGLGLRLIYFSYDVKMKEKGDIPEGYSVSREKKERFSLILESASTNQTSMYLCASSSAGQSYQPQHFGDGTRLSIL.

The V gene is TRBV4-1, the J gene TRBJ2-5, with TRBD1 matching 10 bases. Unmatched junction bases numbered 2, after V lost 4 bases and J lost 3 bases. CDR1 is MGHRA, CDR2 YSYEKL, per germline. This CDR3 contains 14 residues. The CDR3 protein is CASSPGTGEETQYF. CDR3 DNA sequence: TGCGCCAGCAGCCCCGGGACAGGGGAAGAGACCCAGTACTTC.

This chain joins TRBV6-4 and TRBJ1-2, with D hard to call. V was clipped by 1 base and J by 7 bases, with 13 bases between them. Germline values: CDR1 MRHNA, CDR2 SNTAGT. The CDR3 length is 14 residues. The CDR3 loop reads CASSDFHPASGYTF. In DNA form, the CDR3 reads TGTGCCAGCAGTGACTTTCACCCGGCCAGTGGCTACACCTTC.